Shown below are 10 T cell receptor beta chains from a single sample sequenced in a study of PD-1 and CTLA-4 blockade in melanoma. Generated by immunoSEQ multiplex PCR, the TCRdb table keeps only in-frame clones and is missing some. The table records almost 30,000 clones, around nine tenths of them present only once. The sequences come from CD8+ T cells from peripheral blood, collected before anti-PD-1 treatment. The receptors shown here come from a human donor with melanoma.

The rearrangement joins TRBV3-1 (or the pseudogene TRBV3-2) to TRBJ2-1; 9 bases align to TRBD1. The CDR3 is made up of 14 amino acids. CDR1 LGHDT and CDR2 YNNKEL come from the germline V gene (reference sequence). V shed 4 bases and J 9 bases; nucleotides not matched to a gene: 7. DNA for the CDR3: TGTGCCAGCAGCCTCACAGGGGGCGGCCGTGAGCAGTTCTTC. It encodes CASSLTGGGREQFF.

The J gene is TRBJ2-1, the V gene TRBV2; 8 nucleotides line up with TRBD2. This CDR3 contains 16 residues. Germline CDR1 is SNHLY and CDR2 is FYNNEI. V shed 6 bases and J 2 bases; nucleotides not matched to a gene: 9. The CDR3 here is CASSPGGRAPYNEQFF. The CDR3 nucleotides are TGTGCCAGCAGCCCGGGGGGGAGGGCCCCCTACAATGAGCAGTTCTTC.

The sample holds a few counts of this clone. The V and J genes are TRBV7-9 and TRBJ2-7, with 10 bases that match TRBD2. V gave up 4 bases and J gave up 6 bases; unmatched junction bases: 6. Germline values: CDR1 SEHNR, CDR2 FQNEAQ (reference sequence). The CDR3 spans 14 residues. The CDR3 DNA sequence: TGTGCCAGCAGCTCACTAGCGGGAATGTTCGAGCAGTACTTC. Its translation: CASSSLAGMFEQYF. Supplemented by reference TRBV7-9 and TRBJ2-7, the full variable domain reads DTGVSQNPRHKITKRGQNVTFRCDPISEHNRLYWYRQTLGQGPEFLTYFQNEAQLEKSRLLSDRFSAERPKGSFSTLEIQRTEQGDSAMYLCASSSLAGMFEQYFGPGTRLTVT.

The genes are TRBV5-1 and TRBJ2-7, with 9 nucleotides matching TRBD2. Per germline, CDR1 SGHRS and CDR2 YFSETQ. CDR3 size: 14 residues. Trimming took 5 bases from V and 5 from J; bases not matched to a gene: 8. The CDR3 region is CASSWASGMDEQYF. The CDR3, as DNA: TGCGCCAGCAGTTGGGCTAGCGGGATGGACGAGCAGTACTTC.

The V and J genes are TRBV4-1 and TRBJ2-7; D is undetermined. The CDR3 is made up of 15 amino acids. Deletions cut 0 bases from V and 1 base from J, with 10 bases between. Germline loops: CDR1 MGHRA, CDR2 YSYEKL. The chain's CDR3 is CASSQDDSSSYEQYF. As DNA, the CDR3 is TGCGCCAGCAGCCAAGATGATAGCTCTTCCTACGAGCAGTACTTC.

The chain employs TRBV24-1 and TRBJ2-1; D ambiguous. The V end lost 6 bases, the J end lost 2 bases, and 7 bases lay between the germline ends. This CDR3 has 13 residues. In germline, CDR1 is KGHDR, CDR2 SFDVKD. CDR3 in DNA: TGTGCCACCAGTCCCAGCGCCTACAATGAGCAGTTCTTC. Translation: CATSPSAYNEQFF.

The V call is TRBV3-1 (or the pseudogene TRBV3-2), the J call TRBJ2-1, with a weak D call TRBD1 (5 bases). CDR3 length: 13 amino acids. Between the trimmed V and J ends, which lost 3 bases and 8 bases, there was a span of 11 bases. Looked up from germline, CDR1 is LGHDT and CDR2 is YNNKEL (reference sequence). The CDR3 sequence is CASSQAQGDEQFF. The CDR3 region has the DNA TGTGCCAGCAGCCAGGCTCAGGGCGATGAGCAGTTCTTC.

V gene TRBV9 combines with J gene TRBJ2-1, with 7 bases aligning to TRBD2. Germline CDR1 and CDR2: SGDLS and YYNGEE. With V trimmed by 3 bases and J by 8 bases, 5 bases remained unmatched. The CDR3 has 13 amino acids. CDR3 in amino acids: CASSASAGDEQFF. The DNA of the CDR3 is TGTGCCAGCAGCGCAAGCGCGGGGGATGAGCAGTTCTTC.

V is TRBV6-5 and J is TRBJ2-7; D not resolved. Germline V gene lookup returns CDR1 MNHEY and CDR2 SVGAGI. This CDR3 is 15 amino acids long. The V end was cut by 2 bases, the J end by 0 bases, with 11 bases between. As DNA, the CDR3 is TGTGCCAGCAGTTACCGAAGTCCGGACTCCTACGAGCAGTACTTC. Its protein product is CASSYRSPDSYEQYF.

DNA of the CDR3: TGCGCCAGCAGCTCCGGGACGGGGAACACTGAAGCTTTCTTT. Amino acid sequence: CASSSGTGNTEAFF. The chain carries TRBV5-1 and TRBJ1-1; D is possibly TRBD1 (5 bases). Germline loops: CDR1 SGHRS, CDR2 YFSETQ. V was trimmed by 3 bases and J by 1 base, leaving 10 bases between them. CDR3 length: 14 residues.